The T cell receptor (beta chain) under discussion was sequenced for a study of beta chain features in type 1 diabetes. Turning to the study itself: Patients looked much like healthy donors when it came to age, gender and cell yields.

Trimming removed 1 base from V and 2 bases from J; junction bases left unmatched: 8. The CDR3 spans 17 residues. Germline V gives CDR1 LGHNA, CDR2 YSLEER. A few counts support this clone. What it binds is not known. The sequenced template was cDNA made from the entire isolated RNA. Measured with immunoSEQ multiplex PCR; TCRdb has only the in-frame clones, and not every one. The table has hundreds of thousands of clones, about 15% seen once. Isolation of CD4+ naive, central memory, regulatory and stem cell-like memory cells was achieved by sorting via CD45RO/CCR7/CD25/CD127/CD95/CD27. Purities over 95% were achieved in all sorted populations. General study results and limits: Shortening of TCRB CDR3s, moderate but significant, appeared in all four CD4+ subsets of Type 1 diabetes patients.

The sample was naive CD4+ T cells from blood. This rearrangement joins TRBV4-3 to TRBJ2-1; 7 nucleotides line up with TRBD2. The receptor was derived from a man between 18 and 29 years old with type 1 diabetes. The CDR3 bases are TGCGCCAGCAGCCAAGGTCGGACTAGTGGTACCTACAATGAGCAGTTCTTC. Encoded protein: CASSQGRTSGTYNEQFF.